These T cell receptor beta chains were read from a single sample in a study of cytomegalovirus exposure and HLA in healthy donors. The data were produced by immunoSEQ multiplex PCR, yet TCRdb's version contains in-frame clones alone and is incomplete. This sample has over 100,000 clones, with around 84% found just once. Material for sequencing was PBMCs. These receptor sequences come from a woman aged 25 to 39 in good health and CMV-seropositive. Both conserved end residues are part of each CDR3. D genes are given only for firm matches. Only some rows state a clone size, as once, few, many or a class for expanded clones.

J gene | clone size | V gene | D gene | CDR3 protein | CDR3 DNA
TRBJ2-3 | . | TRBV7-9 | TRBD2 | CASSVSLGGGATDTQYF | TGTGCCAGCAGCGTGTCCCTGGGCGGGGGAGCCACAGATACGCAGTATTTT
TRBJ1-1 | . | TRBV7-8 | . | CASSPGIGEAFF | TGTGCCAGCAGCCCGGGGATTGGAGAAGCTTTCTTT
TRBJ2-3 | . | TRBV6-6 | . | CASSYLRGTQYF | TGTGCCAGCAGTTACTTACGGGGGACGCAGTATTTT
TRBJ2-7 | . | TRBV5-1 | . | CASNPGGNYEQYF | TGCGCCAGCAACCCCGGAGGGAACTACGAGCAGTACTTC
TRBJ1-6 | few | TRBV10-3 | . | CAISESDSTLNSPLHF | TGTGCCATCAGTGAGTCGGACAGCACACTTAATTCACCCCTCCACTTT
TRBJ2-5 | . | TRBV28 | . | CASTGGTLETQYF | TGTGCCAGCACTGGCGGGACCCTGGAGACCCAGTACTTC
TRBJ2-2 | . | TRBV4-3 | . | CASSQELAPTGGTGELFF | TGCGCCAGCAGCCAAGAGCTTGCGCCGACCGGGGGCACCGGGGAGCTGTTTTTT
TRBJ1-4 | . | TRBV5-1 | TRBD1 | CASSLDRATNEKLFF | TGCGCCAGCAGCCTAGACAGGGCGACTAATGAAAAACTGTTTTTT
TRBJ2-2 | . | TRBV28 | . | CASSLLGNTGELFF | TGTGCCAGCAGTTTACTAGGCAACACCGGGGAGCTGTTTTTT
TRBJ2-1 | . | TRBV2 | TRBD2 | CASSEGLAGGIYNEQFF | TGTGCCAGCAGTGAAGGACTAGCGGGGGGGATTTACAATGAGCAGTTCTTC
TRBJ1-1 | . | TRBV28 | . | CASSSQGTSWTEAFF | TGTGCCAGCAGTTCACAGGGTACGAGTTGGACTGAAGCTTTCTTT
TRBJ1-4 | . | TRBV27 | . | CASSLAGWGEKLFF | TGTGCCAGCAGTTTAGCAGGGTGGGGTGAAAAACTGTTTTTT
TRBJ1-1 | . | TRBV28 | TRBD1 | CASSPPGQGGTEAFF | TGTGCCAGCAGTCCCCCGGGACAGGGAGGCACTGAAGCTTTCTTT
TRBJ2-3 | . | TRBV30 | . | CAWSGQGSRTDTQYF | TGTGCCTGGAGTGGGCAGGGGAGTAGGACAGATACGCAGTATTTT
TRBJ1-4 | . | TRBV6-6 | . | CASSPSEKLFF | TGTGCCAGCAGTCCTAGTGAAAAACTGTTTTTT
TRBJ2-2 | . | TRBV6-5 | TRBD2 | CASSSRGGLNTGELFF | TGTGCCAGCAGTTCTCGGGGGGGCTTAAACACCGGGGAGCTGTTTTTT
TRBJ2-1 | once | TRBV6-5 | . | CASSYRTGYNEQFF | TGTGCCAGCAGTTACCGAACCGGCTACAATGAGCAGTTCTTC
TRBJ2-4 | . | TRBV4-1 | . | CASSPRFPTKNIQYF | TGCGCCAGCAGCCCCAGGTTTCCGACCAAAAACATTCAGTACTTC
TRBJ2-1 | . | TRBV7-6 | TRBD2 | CASSHGLAGTVGLDEQFF | TGTGCCAGCAGCCACGGACTAGCGGGGACGGTCGGATTGGATGAGCAGTTCTTC
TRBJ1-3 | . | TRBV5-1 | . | CASRASNSGNTIYF | TGCGCCAGCAGAGCTTCGAACTCTGGAAACACCATATATTTT
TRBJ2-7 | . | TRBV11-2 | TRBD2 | CASSLWGGAYEQYF | TGTGCCAGCAGCTTATGGGGGGGGGCCTACGAGCAGTACTTC
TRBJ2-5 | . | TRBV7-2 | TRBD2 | CASSRTSSGGAKETQYF | TGTGCCAGCAGCCGCACCTCTAGCGGGGGGGCCAAAGAGACCCAGTACTTC
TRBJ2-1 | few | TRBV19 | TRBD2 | CASKPAGGESSYNEQFF | TGTGCCAGTAAACCAGCGGGGGGGGAAAGCTCCTACAATGAGCAGTTCTTC
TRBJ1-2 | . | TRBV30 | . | CAWTAGDRLLYGYTF | TGTGCCTGGACCGCGGGAGACAGGCTGCTCTATGGCTACACCTTC
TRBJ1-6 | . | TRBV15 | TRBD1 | CATSRSTGGSSPLHF | TGTGCCACCAGCAGATCGACAGGGGGGAGTTCACCCCTCCACTTT
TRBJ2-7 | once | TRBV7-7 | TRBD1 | CASSGTEASEQYF | TGTGCCAGCTCGGGGACAGAAGCCAGCGAGCAGTACTTC
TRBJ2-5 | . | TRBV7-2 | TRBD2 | CASSFLVPGLAGSETQYF | TGTGCCAGCAGCTTCTTAGTTCCTGGACTAGCAGGGTCAGAGACCCAGTACTTC
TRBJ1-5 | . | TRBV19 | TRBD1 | CASSLITGTGNQPQHF | TGTGCCAGTAGTCTTATTACCGGGACAGGCAATCAGCCCCAGCATTTT
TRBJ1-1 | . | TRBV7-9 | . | CASYPDSLGTEAFF | TGTGCCAGCTACCCGGACTCACTCGGGACTGAAGCTTTCTTT
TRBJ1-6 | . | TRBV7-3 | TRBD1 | CASSSGQGNSPLHF | TGTGCCAGCAGCTCGGGACAGGGCAATTCACCCCTCCACTTT
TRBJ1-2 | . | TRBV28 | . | CASSLLEGAGGYTF | TGTGCCAGCAGCCTCCTGGAGGGCGCCGGTGGCTACACCTTC
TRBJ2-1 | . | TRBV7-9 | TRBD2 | CASSSRLAAYNEQFF | TGTGCCAGCAGCTCGCGACTAGCGGCCTACAATGAGCAGTTCTTC
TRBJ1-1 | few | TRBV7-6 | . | CASSLEQNTEAFF | TGTGCCAGCAGCTTAGAACAGAACACTGAAGCTTTCTTT
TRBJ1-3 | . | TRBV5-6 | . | CASSFSSGNTIYF | TGTGCCAGCAGCTTTTCATCCGGAAACACCATATATTTT
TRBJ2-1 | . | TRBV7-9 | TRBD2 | CASSSALLAGGPSYNEQFF | TGTGCCAGCAGCTCGGCCTTACTAGCGGGGGGCCCCTCCTACAATGAGCAGTTCTTC
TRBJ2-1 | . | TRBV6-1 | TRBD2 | CASSLGGRYNEQFF | TGTGCCAGCAGTTTGGGGGGGAGATACAATGAGCAGTTCTTC
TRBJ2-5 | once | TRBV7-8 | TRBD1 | CASSPTTGAQETQYF | TGTGCCAGCAGCCCCACAACAGGGGCCCAAGAGACCCAGTACTTC
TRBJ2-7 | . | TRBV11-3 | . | CASSRRPLRRDYEQYF | TGTGCCAGCAGCCGGCGCCCGCTTCGGAGGGACTACGAGCAGTACTTC
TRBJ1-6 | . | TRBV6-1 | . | CASSEVSPLHF | TGTGCCAGCAGTGAAGTTTCGCCCCTCCACTTT
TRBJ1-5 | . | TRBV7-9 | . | CASAGGGTNQPQHF | TGTGCCAGCGCCGGGGGGGGAACCAATCAGCCCCAGCATTTT
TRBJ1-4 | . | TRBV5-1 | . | CASHVEGGEKLFF | TGCGCCAGCCACGTGGAGGGCGGAGAAAAACTGTTTTTT
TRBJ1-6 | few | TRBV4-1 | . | CASSQSQNTYNSPLHF | TGCGCCAGCAGCCAAAGTCAGAACACCTATAATTCACCCCTCCACTTT
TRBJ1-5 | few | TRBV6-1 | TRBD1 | CASSEDRGHHQPQHF | TGTGCCAGCAGTGAGGACAGGGGCCACCATCAGCCCCAGCATTTT
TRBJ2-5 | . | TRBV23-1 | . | CASGVGRVKETQYF | TGCGCCAGCGGGGTCGGCAGGGTAAAAGAGACCCAGTACTTC
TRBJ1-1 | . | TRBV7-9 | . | CASSLVPDSRNTEAFF | TGTGCCAGCAGCTTAGTTCCCGACAGTCGGAACACTGAAGCTTTCTTT
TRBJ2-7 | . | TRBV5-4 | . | CASSLARQGSSYEQYF | TGTGCCAGCAGCTTGGCTCGGCAGGGGAGCTCCTACGAGCAGTACTTC
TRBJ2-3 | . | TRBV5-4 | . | CASSLKQVDTQYF | TGTGCCAGCAGCTTGAAGCAGGTAGATACGCAGTATTTT
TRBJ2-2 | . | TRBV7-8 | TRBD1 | CASSTDRGRITGELFF | TGTGCCAGCAGCACGGACAGGGGGCGAATTACCGGGGAGCTGTTTTTT
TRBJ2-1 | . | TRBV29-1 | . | CSALEGSYNEQFF | TGCAGCGCCCTGGAGGGGTCCTACAATGAGCAGTTCTTC
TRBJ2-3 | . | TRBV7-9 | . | CASSHLGGGRTDTQYF | TGTGCCAGCAGCCACTTAGGGGGGGGCAGAACAGATACGCAGTATTTT
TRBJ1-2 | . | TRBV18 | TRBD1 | CASSPSGTGLGYTF | TGTGCCAGCTCACCGTCCGGGACAGGGCTGGGCTACACCTTC
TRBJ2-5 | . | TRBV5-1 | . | CASSLVPGQGETQYF | TGCGCCAGCAGCTTGGTCCCAGGGCAGGGAGAGACCCAGTACTTC
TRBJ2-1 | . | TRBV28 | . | CASSLQLSAHNEQFF | TGTGCCAGCAGTTTACAGCTCAGCGCCCACAATGAGCAGTTCTTC
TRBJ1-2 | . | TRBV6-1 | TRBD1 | CASRKDRGLYYGYTF | TGTGCCAGCAGGAAGGACAGGGGGCTGTACTATGGCTACACCTTC